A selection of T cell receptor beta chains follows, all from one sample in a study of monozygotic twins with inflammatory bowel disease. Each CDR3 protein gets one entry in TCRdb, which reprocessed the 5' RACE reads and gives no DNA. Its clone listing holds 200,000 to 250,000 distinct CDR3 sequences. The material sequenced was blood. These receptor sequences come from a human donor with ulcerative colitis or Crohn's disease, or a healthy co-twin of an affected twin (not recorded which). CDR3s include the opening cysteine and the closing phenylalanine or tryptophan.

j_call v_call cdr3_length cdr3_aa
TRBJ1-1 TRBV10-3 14 CAISESLGGTEAFF
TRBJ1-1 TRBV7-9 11 CASSLYSEAFF
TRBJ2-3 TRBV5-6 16 CASSGSTGLSTDTQYF
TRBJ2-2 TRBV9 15 CASSVGTTNTGDLFF
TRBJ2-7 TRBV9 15 CASSVGAGASYEQYF
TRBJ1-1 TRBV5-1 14 CASSRGQPNTEAFF
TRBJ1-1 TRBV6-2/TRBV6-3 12 CASSYSPFEAFF
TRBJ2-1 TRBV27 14 CASNEGATYNEQFF
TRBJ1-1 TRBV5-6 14 CASSWDNLNTEAFF
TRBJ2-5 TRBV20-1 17 CSARDYERGLIQETQYF
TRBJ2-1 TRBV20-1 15 CIVEGTGWNDNEQFF
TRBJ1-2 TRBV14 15 CASSQDALSNYGYTF
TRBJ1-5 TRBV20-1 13 CSARGEGNQPQHF
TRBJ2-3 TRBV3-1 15 CASSPGGGRADTQYF
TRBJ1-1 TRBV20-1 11 CSASVFTEAFF
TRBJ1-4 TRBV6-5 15 CASSFDRERGEKLFF
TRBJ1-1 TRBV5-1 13 CASSTHTNTEAFF
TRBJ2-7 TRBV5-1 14 CASSFNVGAYEQYF
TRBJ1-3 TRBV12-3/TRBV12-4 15 CASSLTPVSGNTIYF
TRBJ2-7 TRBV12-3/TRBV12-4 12 CASSPKDYEQYF
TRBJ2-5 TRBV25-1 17 CASSEGGRAGGSETQYF
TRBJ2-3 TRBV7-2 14 CASSSGLAGDTQYF
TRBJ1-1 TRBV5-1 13 CASSLVGVTEAFF
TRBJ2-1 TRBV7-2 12 CASSSVRNEQFF
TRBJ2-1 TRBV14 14 CASSHRGGNPEQFF
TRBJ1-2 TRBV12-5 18 CASGLVRGGDRDNYGYTF
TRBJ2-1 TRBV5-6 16 CASSSADSGGSNEQFF
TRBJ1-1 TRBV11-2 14 CASSEMGGGTEAFF
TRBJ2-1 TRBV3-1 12 CASSHLADEQFF
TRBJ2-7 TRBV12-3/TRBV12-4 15 CASSLSSGRTYEQYF
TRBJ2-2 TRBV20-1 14 CSASFRSNTGELFF
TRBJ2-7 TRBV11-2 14 CASSRRQGKDEQYF
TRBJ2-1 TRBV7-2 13 CASSSDSPGEQFF
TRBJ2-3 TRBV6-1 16 CASSPWSRGSTDTQYF
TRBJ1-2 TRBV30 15 CAWSARSTGAYGYTF
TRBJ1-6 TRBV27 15 CASTKMTGGDSPLHF
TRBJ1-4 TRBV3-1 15 CASSLKGRFNEKLFF
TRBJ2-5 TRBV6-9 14 CARPGTSPEWTQYF
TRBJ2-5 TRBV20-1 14 CSAREEMGRRAQYF
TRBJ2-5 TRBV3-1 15 CASSQPRSLGETQYF
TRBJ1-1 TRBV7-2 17 CASSFFSQGPMNTEAFF
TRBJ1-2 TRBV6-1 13 CASSVETDYGYTF
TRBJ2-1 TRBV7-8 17 CASSLGALSRAYNEQFF
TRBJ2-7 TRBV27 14 CASSLSSGYYEQYF
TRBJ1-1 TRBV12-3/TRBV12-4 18 CASSLEPYWGRGDTEAFF
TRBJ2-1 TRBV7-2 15 CASSFTRGGYNEQFF
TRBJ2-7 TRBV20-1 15 CSASPGTGMSYEQYF
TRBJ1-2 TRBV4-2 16 CASSQDYPVRGDGYTF
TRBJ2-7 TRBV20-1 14 CSASLAGGRREQYF
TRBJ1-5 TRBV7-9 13 CASSQGKRQPQHF